The clone carrying this TCR beta chain was detected once. Its cognate antigen is unknown. This specimen belongs to a study of shared clonotypes between healthy human individuals. Turning to the study itself: CD4 naive and CD4 memory each took three plates per donor, while CD8 naive took two and CD8 memory one.

Notes on the study in general: Roughly 4.6% of naive CD4 clonotypes were common to a few donors.

Replicate PCRs run on sorted subsets employed approximately 180 ng DNA, 30,000 to 35,000 T cell genomes. Clones were read by immunoSEQ multiplex PCR, and TCRdb kept only the in-frame ones, dropping some. The sample lists 2.5 million or so clones, roughly nine tenths occurring once. Sequenced sample: naive CD4+ T cells sorted from blood. Sample subset: CD45RA+ positively selected. The origin of this receptor is a man in his late teens or twenties in good health.

The CDR3 sequence: CAWSTWGPTEAFF. CDR3 sequence (DNA): TGTGCCTGGAGTACCTGGGGGCCCACTGAAGCTTTCTTT. The chain uses TRBV30 and TRBJ1-1; perhaps TRBD1 as D (6 bases). Looked up from germline, CDR1 is GTSNPN and CDR2 is SVGIG (reference sequence). V dropped 2 bases and J dropped 4 bases, with 11 bases sitting between them. The CDR3 has 13 residues.